Presented here are 19 T cell receptor delta chains from one specimen sequenced in a study of gamma-delta chains in newborns, infants, children. TCRdb made new clone calls on the reads using CATT. The table shows about 5,000 delta-chain clones, with around 3% occurring only once. The sequenced sample was blood. These receptors all stem from a child who was a newborn, infant or young child, either healthy, febrile or measles-vaccinated (not recorded which).

This clone was recorded a few times. This DNA translates differently at residue 6 from the TCRdb protein, which is that of a much larger clone; a read error is likely, and the protein shown is the DNA's own translation. The chain combines TRDV2 with TRDJ3; 10 bases fit TRDD3. Germline assignment: CDR1 GEAIGNYY and CDR2 EKD. The V and J ends lost 2 bases and 0 bases, in that order; junction bases with no gene match: 6. The CDR3 is 19 residues long. As DNA, the CDR3 is TGTGCCTGTGACAAAGCACTGGGGGATCTCTCCTGGGACACCCGACAGATGTTTTTC. Its translation is CACDKALGDLSWDTRQMFF.

This clone rates as medium-sized. A far larger clone is off by one base, so a read error is likely. This sample includes further DNA sequences coding for the same CDR3. The rearrangement uses TRDV2 and TRDJ3; 8 nucleotides align to TRDD3. Trimming at V came to 1 base and at J to 0 bases, leaving 1 base not matched to a gene. The germline gives CDR1 GEAIGNYY, CDR2 EKD. This CDR3 is 17 amino acids long. CDR3 loop: CACDTGGSSWDTRQMFF. Here the CDR3 DNA reads TGTGCCTGTGACACTGGGGGATCCTCCTGGGACACCCGACAGATGTTTTTC.

Turning to this clone: A junction end diverges from the germline sequence, so it may reflect a read error. This chain connects TRDV2 to TRDJ1; 13 positions agree with TRDD3. This CDR3 contains 15 residues. Germline assignment: CDR1 GEAIGNYY and CDR2 EKD. Here the CDR3 reads CACDKLGDTTDNLIF. CDR3 nucleotide sequence: TGTGCCTGTGACAAACTGGGGGATACGACCGATAACCTCATCTTT.

Worth noting for this clone: This DNA's translation differs at residue 4 from TCRdb's protein, which comes from a much larger clone; a read error is likely, and the protein shown is translated from the DNA. The genes are TRDV2 and TRDJ3, with TRDD3 matching 8 bases. Germline-derived CDR1 and CDR2 are GEAIGNYY and EKD. This CDR3 is built from 18 residues. J gave up 1 base and V 5 bases, and 9 bases lay outside the gene matches. CDR3 protein: CACGSGGPFSWDTRQMFF. The DNA of the CDR3 is TGTGCCTGTGGCTCTGGGGGACCTTTTTCCTGGGACACCCGACAGATGTTTTTC.

Worth noting for this clone: TCRdb has a much larger clone's protein, which differs at residue 7 from the translation of this DNA, likely because of a read error; what is shown is the protein translated from the DNA. The rearrangement uses TRDV2 and TRDJ3, with unresolved D. This CDR3 is built from 18 residues. CDR1 and CDR2 from the germline V gene are GEAIGNYY and EKD. V shed 0 bases and J shed 0 bases, with 11 bases lying between them. The CDR3 protein is CACDTGNLSSWDTRQMFF. CDR3 nucleotides: TGTGCCTGTGACACCGGCAACCTAAGCTCCTGGGACACCCGACAGATGTTTTTC.

Concerning this clone itself: A far larger clone is just one base off, so this is likely a read error. This specimen includes other DNA sequences encoding the same CDR3. This chain connects TRDV2 to TRDJ3; weak D call: TRDD3 (6 bases). CDR1 GEAIGNYY and CDR2 EKD come from the germline V gene. The CDR3 extends over 16 amino acids. CDR3 sequence reads: CACDWGFSWDTRQMFF. The CDR3 nucleotides are TGTGCCTGTGACTGGGGATTCTCCTGGGACACCCGACAGATGTTCTTC.

This clone has a handful of counts. A read error likely explains this, since a far larger clone differs by one base. This sample also contains other DNA sequences that code for the same CDR3. V and J are TRDV2 and TRDJ3, with TRDD3 identical over 10 bases. Germline V gives CDR1 GEAIGNYY, CDR2 EKD. CDR3 length: 19 residues. The DNA for the CDR3 is TGCGCCTGCGACTGGGGGATTTCCTTGGAGTCCTGGGACACCCGACAGATGTTTTTC. Protein: CACDWGISLESWDTRQMFF.

Comments on this clone: This may stem from a read error, because a much larger clone lies one nucleotide away. The rearrangement links TRDV2 to TRDJ3; TRDD3 agrees at 13 bases. The CDR3 has 22 residues. From germline, CDR1 is GEAIGNYY and CDR2 EKD. In DNA form, the CDR3 reads TGTGCCCGTGACACTCGTACTGGGGGATACGCGATTGACTCCTGGGACACCCGACAGACGTTTTTC. This gives the protein CARDTRTGGYAIDSWDTRQTFF.

This clone was recorded at least ten times. A far larger clone is only one base removed, so a read error is likely. This rearrangement joins TRDV2 to TRDJ1, with 8 nucleotides matching TRDD3. The CDR3 is 14 residues long. With 5 bases clipped from V and 0 bases from J, the junction kept 4 bases outside the gene matches. The V gene's germline CDR1 is GEAIGNYY and CDR2 EKD. CDR3 in amino acids: CACGILGDTDKLIF. The CDR3 DNA follows: TGTGCCTGTGGCATACTGGGGGACACCGATAAACTCATCTTT.

This clone was detected only a few times. The likely explanation is a read error, given a far larger clone one base away. The chain links TRDV2 to TRDJ3, with TRDD3 identical over 10 bases. The CDR3 sequence is 17 residues long. The J segment lost 0 bases and the V segment lost 3 bases, leaving 1 base of the junction unmatched. From germline, CDR1 is GEAIGNYY and CDR2 EKD. The CDR3 bases are TGTGCCTGTGACGCTGGGGGATACTCCTGGGACACCCGACAGATGTTTTTC. Protein product: CACDAGGYSWDTRQMFF.

This clone occurred a few times. This likely came from a read error, as a far larger clone is one base away. Other DNA variants within this sample encode the same CDR3. This sequence joins TRDV2 and TRDJ2; 11 bases are a match to TRDD3. From germline, CDR1 is GEAIGNYY and CDR2 EKD. Trimming took 0 bases from V and 8 from J; bases not matched to a gene: 4. CDR3 length: 15 amino acids. In DNA form, the CDR3 reads TGTGCCTGTGACACCTTGGGGGATACGACGGCACAACTCTTCTTT. Its protein is CACDTLGDTTAQLFF.

Regarding this clone: One base away lies a much larger clone, so this may be a sequencing read error. The chain is built from TRDV2 and TRDJ3; 13 nucleotides line up with TRDD3. The V gene's germline CDR1 is GEAIGNYY and CDR2 EKD. The CDR3 length is 21 residues. CDR3 sequence: CACDTVLGDTSSSWGTRQMFF. The CDR3 DNA sequence: TGTGCCTGTGACACTGTACTGGGGGATACGAGCAGCTCCTGGGGCACCCGACAGATGTTTTTC.

Worth noting for this clone: The junction departs from the called germline gene at one end, perhaps through a read error. The chain carries TRDV2 and TRDJ3; 7 bases map to TRDD3. Germline V gene data show CDR1 as GEAIGNYY and CDR2 as EKD. The CDR3 consists of 18 residues. CDR3 sequence: CACDAWGSSSWDTRQTFF. The DNA of the CDR3 is TGTGCCTGTGACGCCTGGGGGTCGAGCTCCTGGGACACCCGACAGACGTTTTTC.

In this sample, this clone turned up a few times. TCRdb's listed protein matches a much larger clone and diverges from this DNA's translation at residue 3, likely through a read error; the protein shown comes from the DNA. The V gene is TRDV2, the J gene TRDJ3; no clear D gene. The V gene's germline CDR1 is GEAIGNYY and CDR2 EKD. This CDR3 contains 17 residues. This chain's CDR3 is CARDTVEGAWDTRQMFF. The CDR3 DNA reads as TGTGCCCGTGACACCGTGGAGGGTGCCTGGGACACCCGACAGATGTTTTTC.

The CDR3 region is CACDTVGATVWDTRQMFF. The CDR3 DNA reads TGTGCCTGTGACACGGTGGGGGCTACCGTCTGGGACACCCGACAGATGTTTTTC. The chain combines TRDV2 with TRDJ3; the D gene is possibly TRDD3 (6 bases). V gave up 1 base and J gave up 3 bases, with 15 bases separating them. CDR3 length equals 18 residues. Germline V gene data show CDR1 as GEAIGNYY and CDR2 as EKD.

In its sample, this clone was seen a few times. This may be a read error: a much more frequent sequence differs by one nucleotide. Additional DNA sequences in this sample encode the identical CDR3. This chain uses TRDV2 with TRDJ3; 7 positions agree with TRDD3. V gave up 0 bases and J gave up 2 bases; unmatched junction bases: 9. CDR3 length equals 19 residues. Germline V lookup: CDR1 GEAIGNYY, CDR2 EKD. CDR3 coding DNA: TGTGCCTGTGACACCGTTGGGGGAAGGGGGACCTGGGACACCCGACAGATGTTTTTC. As protein: CACDTVGGRGTWDTRQMFF.

About this clone: This likely stems from a read error, as it lies one base from a far larger clone. The chain couples TRDV1 to TRDJ1; D not certain. The CDR3 covers 11 residues. The germline gives CDR1 TSWWSYY, CDR2 QGS. V gave up 2 bases and J gave up 6 bases, with 4 bases separating them. The CDR3 bases are TGTGCTCTTGGGGAATTACATAAACTCATCTTT. This gives the protein CALGELHKLIF.

Of note for this clone: This could be a read error, since a much larger clone is one nucleotide away. In the same sample, other DNA sequences code for this CDR3. This chain connects TRDV2 to TRDJ3; 9 nucleotides agree with TRDD3. The germline V gene encodes CDR1 GEAIGNYY and CDR2 EKD. The CDR3 extends over 17 amino acids. The CDR3 spells CACDILGDSWDTRQMFF. The DNA for the CDR3 is TGTGCCTGCGACATACTGGGGGACTCCTGGGACACCCGACAGATGTTTTTC.

On this clone: The TCRdb record carries a much larger clone's protein, which differs from this DNA's translation at residue 3; a read error is the likely cause, and the protein listed here is the DNA translation. The V and J genes are TRDV2 and TRDJ2, with D perhaps TRDD3 (5 bases). Per the germline V gene, CDR1 is GEAIGNYY and CDR2 is EKD. The CDR3 consists of 15 residues. V shed 9 bases and J shed 0 bases, with 16 bases lying between them. Written as DNA, the CDR3 is TGTGCCAGTGTCCGTGGGGCCTCTTTGACAGCACAACTCTTCTTT. It encodes CASVRGASLTAQLFF.